This paragraph reports one T cell receptor beta chain. CDR3 length: 13 amino acids. Per the germline V gene, CDR1 is LGHDT and CDR2 is YNNKEL (reference sequence). V lost 5 bases to trimming and J lost 7 bases; unmatched junction nucleotides: 5. The data originate from a study of early T cells in non-severe SARS-CoV-2 infection. From the 5' RACE reads, TCRdb called clonotypes with MiXCR, one entry per CDR3 protein. This table has about 61,000 distinct CDR3 sequences, about 12% appearing once. J is TRBJ2-1 and V is TRBV3-1, with 7 positions matching TRBD1. This TCR came from an adult who was a healthcare worker with PCR-confirmed SARS-CoV-2 infection or an uninfected control (not recorded which). The donor label of this sample is uncertain. This sample comprised whole blood, obtained at baseline. CDR3 protein: CASSVTGNNEQFF. DNA of the CDR3: TGTGCCAGCAGCGTGACAGGGAATAATGAGCAGTTCTTC.